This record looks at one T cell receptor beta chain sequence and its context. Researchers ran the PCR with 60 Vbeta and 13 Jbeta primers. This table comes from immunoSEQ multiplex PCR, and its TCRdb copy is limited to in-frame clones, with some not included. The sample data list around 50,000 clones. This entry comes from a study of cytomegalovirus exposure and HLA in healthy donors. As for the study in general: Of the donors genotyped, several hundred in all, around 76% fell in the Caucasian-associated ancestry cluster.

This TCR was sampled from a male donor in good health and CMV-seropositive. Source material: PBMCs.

CDR3 DNA sequence: TGCGCCAGCCGGACTAGCGGGCAAAGCACAGATACGCAGTATTTT. Translated, it gives CASRTSGQSTDTQYF. This rearrangement joins TRBV5-1 to TRBJ2-3; TRBD2 matches at 11 bases. J lost 0 bases, V lost 7 bases, and 4 bases had no gene match. The CDR3 length is 15 residues. The germline V gene has CDR1 SGHRS and CDR2 YFSETQ.